The text below deals with one T cell receptor beta chain. The entry originates in a study of T cell responses to AZD1222 COVID-19 vaccine. Study-level background: Pooling was applied to second doses at about 4 or about 12 weeks.

The CDR3 totals 19 residues. Germline assignment: CDR1 SGHRS and CDR2 YFSETQ. V shed 0 bases, J shed 6 bases, and the junction held 9 bases outside the gene matches. Sequencing was performed with immunoSEQ multiplex PCR; in TCRdb, only in-frame clones are kept and a portion is missing. The table has roughly 120,000 clones, about 90% seen once; the top ten hold approximately 3.5%. The source of this sequence is an adult in good health. The chain links TRBV5-1 to TRBJ2-2; 15 bases are a match to TRBD2. The source material was peripheral blood, sampled on day 0 of AZD1222 vaccination. CDR3 bases: TGCGCCAGCAGCTTGGCCGGGACTAGCGGGGGGCCCGGGTCCGGGGAGCTGTTTTTT. This translates into CASSLAGTSGGPGSGELFF.